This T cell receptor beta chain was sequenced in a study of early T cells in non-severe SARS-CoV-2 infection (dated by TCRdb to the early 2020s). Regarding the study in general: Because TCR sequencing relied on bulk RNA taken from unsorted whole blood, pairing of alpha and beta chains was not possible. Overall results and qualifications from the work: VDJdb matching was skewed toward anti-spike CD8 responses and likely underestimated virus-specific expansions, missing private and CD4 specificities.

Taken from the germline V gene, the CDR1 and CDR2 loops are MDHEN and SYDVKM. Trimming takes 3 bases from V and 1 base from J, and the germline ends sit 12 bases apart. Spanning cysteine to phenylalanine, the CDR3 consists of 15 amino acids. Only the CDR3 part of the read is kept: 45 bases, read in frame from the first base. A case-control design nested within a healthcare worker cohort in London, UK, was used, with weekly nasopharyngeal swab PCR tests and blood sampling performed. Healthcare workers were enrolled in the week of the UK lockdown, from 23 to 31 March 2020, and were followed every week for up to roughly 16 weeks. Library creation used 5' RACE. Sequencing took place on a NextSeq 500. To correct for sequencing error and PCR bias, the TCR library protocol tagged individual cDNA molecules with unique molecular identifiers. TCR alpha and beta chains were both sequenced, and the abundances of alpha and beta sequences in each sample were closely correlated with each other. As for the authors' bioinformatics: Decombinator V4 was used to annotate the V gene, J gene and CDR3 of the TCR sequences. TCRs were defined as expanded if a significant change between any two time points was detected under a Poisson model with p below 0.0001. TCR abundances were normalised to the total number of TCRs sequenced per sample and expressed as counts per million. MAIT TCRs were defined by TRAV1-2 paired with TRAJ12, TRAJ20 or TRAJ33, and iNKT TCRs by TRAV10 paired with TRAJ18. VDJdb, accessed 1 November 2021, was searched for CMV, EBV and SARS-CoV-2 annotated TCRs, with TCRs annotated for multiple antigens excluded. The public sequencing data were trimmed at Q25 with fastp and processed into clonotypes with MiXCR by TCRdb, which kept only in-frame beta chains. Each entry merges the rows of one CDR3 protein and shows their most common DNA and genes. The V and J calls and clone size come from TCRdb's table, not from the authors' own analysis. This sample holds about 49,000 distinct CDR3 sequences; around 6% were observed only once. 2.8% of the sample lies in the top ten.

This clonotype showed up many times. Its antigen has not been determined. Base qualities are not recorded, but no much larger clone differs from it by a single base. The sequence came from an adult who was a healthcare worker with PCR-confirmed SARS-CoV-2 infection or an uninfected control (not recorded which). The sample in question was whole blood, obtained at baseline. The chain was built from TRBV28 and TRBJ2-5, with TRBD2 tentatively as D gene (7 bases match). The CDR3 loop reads CASSFGGPGQETQYF. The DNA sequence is TGTGCCAGCAGTTTCGGGGGGCCGGGCCAAGAGACCCAGTACTTC.